This TCR beta chain came from a study of T cells in localized non-small cell lung cancer (dated by TCRdb to the early 2020s). In the study overall: T cell repertoires of fewer than 250 early-stage NSCLC patients were analyzed, with tumors being compared against uninvolved tumor-adjacent lungs. Of the NSCLC patients, about 130 were male and 85 to 110 were female, and the mean age was about 69 years. All 236 NSCLC patients in the cohort were treatment-naive and had localized lung tumors that were resected. General study outcomes and caveats: Since the design was exploratory, TCR variables were selected using unadjusted p-values with no false-discovery rate correction. A median of roughly 60 of the top 100 tumor clones turned up in the paired uninvolved adjacent lung, and some 28 of those clones also ranked among the top 100 of that same adjacent lung. The highest T cell clonality was observed in uninvolved tumor-adjacent lung, where clonality exceeded that of tumor, suggesting that antigenic responses were more focused in uninvolved tumor-adjacent lung. Because multi-region sequencing of the tumors was not done, intratumor heterogeneity could not be ruled out. Longer overall survival was associated with higher T cell density in blood, whereas shorter survival was associated with higher clonality in adjacent lung.

A word on this clone: Its antigen is currently not known. Base qualities are not provided; no much larger clone lies one nucleotide away. This sample includes further DNA sequences coding for the same CDR3.

At diagnosis, peripheral blood, uninvolved tumor-adjacent lung and tumor were collected and stored as a combination of fresh-frozen and FFPE material. For TCR repertoire profiling, blood samples were analyzed as peripheral blood mononuclear cells. Based on the germline V gene (reference sequence), the CDR1 and CDR2 sequences are SEHNR and FQNEAQ. V and J lose 0 bases and 8 bases, and a span of 4 bases separates them. The CDR3 holds 11 amino acids from the cysteine to the phenylalanine. The read is trimmed to its CDR3 DNA, 33 bases read in frame from base 1. The immunoSEQ Assay was used to sequence TCR beta CDR3 regions from DNA. Per the original workflow: T cell density was computed as TCR beta template counts normalized to usable DNA estimated by amplifying housekeeping genes. Richness was estimated using the preseqR package, with extrapolation to 400,000 templates for PBMC samples and to 120,000 templates for tissue samples. Clonality was calculated as one minus Pielou's evenness. Tissue-enriched TCRs were identified through differential abundance testing performed on productive amino-acid clonotypes, with a minimum total count of 5 and an alpha of 0.1. The Jaccard Index and the Morisita Overlap Index were used to quantify repertoire overlap between compartments. TCR beta CDR3s were clustered by GLIPH together with public tetramer-defined viral CDR3s, and at least three viral sequences plus V-gene enrichment were required for viral motifs. TCRdb's version of the immuneACCESS table is confined to in-frame rearrangements and falls short of the full clone set. An unresolved V gene accounts for under half of the shortfall where checked; the remainder is of unknown origin. From that table come the V and J calls and clone size; the DNA was used to work out D and trimming. The sample contains 70,000 to 95,000 clones, roughly 91% of them found a single time. The top ten clones comprise about 4% of the sample.

Here the chain combines TRBV7-9 and TRBJ1-1; the D gene is not confidently resolved. The specimen comprised PBMCs, sampled before any cancer treatment. The source is a woman aged 40-70 years with stage II squamous cell lung carcinoma. The CDR3: CASSLAPEAFF. In nucleotide form, the sequence is TGTGCCAGCAGCTTAGCCCCCGAAGCTTTCTTT.